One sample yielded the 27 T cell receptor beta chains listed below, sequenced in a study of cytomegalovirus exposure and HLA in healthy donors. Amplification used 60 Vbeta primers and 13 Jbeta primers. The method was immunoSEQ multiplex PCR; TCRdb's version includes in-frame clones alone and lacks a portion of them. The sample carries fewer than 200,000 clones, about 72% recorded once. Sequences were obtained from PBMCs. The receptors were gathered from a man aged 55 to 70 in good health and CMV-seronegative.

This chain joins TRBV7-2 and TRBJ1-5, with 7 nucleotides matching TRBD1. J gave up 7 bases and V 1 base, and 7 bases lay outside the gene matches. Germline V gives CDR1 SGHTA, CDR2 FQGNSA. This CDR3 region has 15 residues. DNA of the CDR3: TGTGCCAGCAGCTTAGGAGGGGGCGGAGGGCAGCCCCAGCATTTT. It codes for CASSLGGGGGQPQHF.

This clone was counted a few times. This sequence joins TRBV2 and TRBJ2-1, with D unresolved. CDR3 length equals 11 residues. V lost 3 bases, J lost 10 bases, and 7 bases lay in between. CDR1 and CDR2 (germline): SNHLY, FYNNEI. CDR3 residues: CASSDVLEQFF. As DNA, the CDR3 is TGTGCCAGCAGTGACGTTCTCGAGCAGTTCTTC.

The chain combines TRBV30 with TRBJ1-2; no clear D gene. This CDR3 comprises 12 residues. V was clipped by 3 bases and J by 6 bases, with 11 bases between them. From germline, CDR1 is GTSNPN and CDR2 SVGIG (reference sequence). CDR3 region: CAWRSREDGYTF. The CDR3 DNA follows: TGTGCCTGGAGATCTCGGGAGGATGGCTACACCTTC.

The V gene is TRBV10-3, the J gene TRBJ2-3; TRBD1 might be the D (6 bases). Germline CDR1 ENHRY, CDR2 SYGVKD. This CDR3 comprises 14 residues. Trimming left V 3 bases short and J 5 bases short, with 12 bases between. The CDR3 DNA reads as TGTGCCATCAGTGACCTCTTACAGGGAGATACGCAGTATTTT. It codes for CAISDLLQGDTQYF.

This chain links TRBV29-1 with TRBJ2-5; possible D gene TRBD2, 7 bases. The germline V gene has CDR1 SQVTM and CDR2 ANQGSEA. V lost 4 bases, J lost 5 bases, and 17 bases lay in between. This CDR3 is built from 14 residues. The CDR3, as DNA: TGCAGCGTTGCGGGACAACCGGGGGGTGAGACCCAGTACTTC. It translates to CSVAGQPGGETQYF.

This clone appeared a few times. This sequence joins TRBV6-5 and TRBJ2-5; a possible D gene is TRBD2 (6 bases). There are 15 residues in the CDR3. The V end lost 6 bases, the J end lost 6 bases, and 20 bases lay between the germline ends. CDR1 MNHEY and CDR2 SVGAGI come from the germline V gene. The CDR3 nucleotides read TGTGCCAGCAGAGGTTCGGGGGAAAGGTGGAAGACCCAGTACTTC. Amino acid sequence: CASRGSGERWKTQYF.

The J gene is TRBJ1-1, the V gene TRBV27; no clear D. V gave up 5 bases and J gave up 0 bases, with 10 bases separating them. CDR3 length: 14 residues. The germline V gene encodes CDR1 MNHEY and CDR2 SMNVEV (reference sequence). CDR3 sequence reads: CASSRFYMNTEAFF. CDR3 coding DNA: TGTGCCAGCAGTCGATTTTACATGAACACTGAAGCTTTCTTT.

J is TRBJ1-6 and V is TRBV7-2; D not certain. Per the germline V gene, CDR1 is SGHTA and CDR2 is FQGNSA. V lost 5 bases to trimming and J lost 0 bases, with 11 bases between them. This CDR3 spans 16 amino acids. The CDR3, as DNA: TGTGCCAGCAGCCTGGCTAGCGGCTCCTATAATTCACCCCTCCACTTT. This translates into CASSLASGSYNSPLHF.

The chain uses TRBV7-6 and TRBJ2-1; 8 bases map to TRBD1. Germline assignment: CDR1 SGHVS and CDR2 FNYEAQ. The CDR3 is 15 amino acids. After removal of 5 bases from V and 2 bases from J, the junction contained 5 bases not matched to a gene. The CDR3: CASSTGTGTYNEQFF. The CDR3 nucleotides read TGTGCCAGCAGCACCGGGACAGGTACCTACAATGAGCAGTTCTTC.

Here the CDR3 DNA reads TGCAGCGTTGAGGAAGGGACAGGGGGCTACGAGCAGTACTTC. Translation: CSVEEGTGGYEQYF. The chain employs TRBV29-1 and TRBJ2-5, with TRBD1 matching 11 bases. The assigned J gene may be wrong: the sequence end matches TRBJ2-7 better. Germline V gives CDR1 SQVTM, CDR2 ANQGSEA. This CDR3 has 14 amino acids.

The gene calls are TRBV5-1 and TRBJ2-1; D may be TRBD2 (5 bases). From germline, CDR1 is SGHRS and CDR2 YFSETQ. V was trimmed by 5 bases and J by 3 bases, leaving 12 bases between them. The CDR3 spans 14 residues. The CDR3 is CASSVLANYNEQFF. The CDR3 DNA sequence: TGCGCCAGCAGTGTTCTAGCAAACTACAATGAGCAGTTCTTC.

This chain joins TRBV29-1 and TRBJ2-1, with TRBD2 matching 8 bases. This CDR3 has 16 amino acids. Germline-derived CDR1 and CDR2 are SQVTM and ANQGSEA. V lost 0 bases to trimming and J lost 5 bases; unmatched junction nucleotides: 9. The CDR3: CSVEDLWGLGNNEQFF. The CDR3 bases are TGCAGCGTTGAAGATCTCTGGGGACTAGGAAACAATGAGCAGTTCTTC.

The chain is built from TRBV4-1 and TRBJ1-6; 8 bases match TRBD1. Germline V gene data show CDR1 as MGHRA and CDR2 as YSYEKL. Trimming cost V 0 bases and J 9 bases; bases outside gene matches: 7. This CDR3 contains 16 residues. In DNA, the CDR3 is TGCGCCAGCAGCCAAGAGGGCAGGGGGCTAGGTTCACCCCTCCACTTT. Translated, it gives CASSQEGRGLGSPLHF.

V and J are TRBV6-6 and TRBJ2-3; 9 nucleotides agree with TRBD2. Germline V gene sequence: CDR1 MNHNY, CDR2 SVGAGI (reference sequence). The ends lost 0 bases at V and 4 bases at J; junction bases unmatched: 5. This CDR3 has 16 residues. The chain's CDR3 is CASSYSGLASADTQYF. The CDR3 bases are TGTGCCAGCAGTTACTCGGGACTAGCCTCTGCAGATACGCAGTATTTT.

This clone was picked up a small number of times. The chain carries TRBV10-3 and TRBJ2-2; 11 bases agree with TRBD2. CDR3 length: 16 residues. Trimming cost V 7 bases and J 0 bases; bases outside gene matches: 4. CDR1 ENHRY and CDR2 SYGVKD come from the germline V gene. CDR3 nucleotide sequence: TGTGCCATCAAACCGGGACTAGCGGCGAACACCGGGGAGCTGTTTTTT. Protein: CAIKPGLAANTGELFF.

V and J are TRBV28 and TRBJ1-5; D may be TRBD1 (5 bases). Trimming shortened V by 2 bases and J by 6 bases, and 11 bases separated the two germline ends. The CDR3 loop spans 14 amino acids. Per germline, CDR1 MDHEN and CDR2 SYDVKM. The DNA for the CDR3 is TGTGCCAGCAGTTTAGGGGGGACCGCTCAGCCCCAGCATTTT. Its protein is CASSLGGTAQPQHF.

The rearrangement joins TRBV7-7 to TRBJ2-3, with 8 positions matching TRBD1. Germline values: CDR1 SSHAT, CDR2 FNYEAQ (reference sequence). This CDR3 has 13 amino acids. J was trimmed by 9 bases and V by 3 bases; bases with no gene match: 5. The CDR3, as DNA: TGTGCCAGCAGCTTCGGACAGGGCGACACGCAGTATTTT. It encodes CASSFGQGDTQYF.

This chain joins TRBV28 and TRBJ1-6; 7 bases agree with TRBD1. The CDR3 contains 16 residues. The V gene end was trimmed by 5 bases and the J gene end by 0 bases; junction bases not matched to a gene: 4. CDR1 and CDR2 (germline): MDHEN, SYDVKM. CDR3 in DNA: TGTGCCAGCAGTCGAGGGGACAGCTCCTATAATTCACCCCTCCACTTT. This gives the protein CASSRGDSSYNSPLHF.

The CDR3 reads CASSDDVAGGGYEQYF. DNA of the CDR3: TGTGCCAGCAGCGACGACGTGGCGGGAGGAGGATACGAGCAGTACTTC. V gene TRBV11-2 combines with J gene TRBJ2-7; TRBD2 matches 8 bases. V gave up 5 bases and J gave up 4 bases; unmatched junction bases: 13. The length of the CDR3 is 16 residues. Germline V gives CDR1 SGHAT, CDR2 FQNNGV.

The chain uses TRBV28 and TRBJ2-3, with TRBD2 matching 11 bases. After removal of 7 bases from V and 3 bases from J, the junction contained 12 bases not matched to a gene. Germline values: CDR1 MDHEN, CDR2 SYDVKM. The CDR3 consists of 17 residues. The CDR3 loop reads CASTLRSSGRNTDTQYF. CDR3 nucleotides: TGTGCCAGCACCCTTAGGTCTAGCGGGAGGAATACAGATACGCAGTATTTT.

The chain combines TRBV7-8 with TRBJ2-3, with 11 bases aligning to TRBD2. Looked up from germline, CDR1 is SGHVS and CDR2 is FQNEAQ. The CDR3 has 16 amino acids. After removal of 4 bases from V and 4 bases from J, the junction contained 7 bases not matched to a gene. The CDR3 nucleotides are TGTGCCAGCAGCTCCCGACTAGCGGGAAGCCCAGATACGCAGTATTTT. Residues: CASSSRLAGSPDTQYF. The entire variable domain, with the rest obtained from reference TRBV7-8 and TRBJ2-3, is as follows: GAGVSQSPRYKVAKRGQDVALRCDPISGHVSLFWYQQALGQGPEFLTYFQNEAQLDKSGLPSDRFFAERPEGSVSTLKIQRTQQEDSAVYLCASSSRLAGSPDTQYFGPGTRLTVL.

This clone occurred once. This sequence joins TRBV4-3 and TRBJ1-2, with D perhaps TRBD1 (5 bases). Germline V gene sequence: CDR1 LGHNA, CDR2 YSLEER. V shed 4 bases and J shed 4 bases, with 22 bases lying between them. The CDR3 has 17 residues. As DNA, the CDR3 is TGCGCCAGCAGCCCCCACCGGGGGGAATTTATGGGCTATGGCTACACCTTC. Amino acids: CASSPHRGEFMGYGYTF.

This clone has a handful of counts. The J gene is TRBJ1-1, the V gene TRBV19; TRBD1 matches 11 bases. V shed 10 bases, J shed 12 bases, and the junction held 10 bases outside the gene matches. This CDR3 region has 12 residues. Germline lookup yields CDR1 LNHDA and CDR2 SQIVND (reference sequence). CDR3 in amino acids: CAIRTGGASTFF. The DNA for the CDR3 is TGTGCCATTAGGACAGGGGGCGCTTCGACTTTCTTT.

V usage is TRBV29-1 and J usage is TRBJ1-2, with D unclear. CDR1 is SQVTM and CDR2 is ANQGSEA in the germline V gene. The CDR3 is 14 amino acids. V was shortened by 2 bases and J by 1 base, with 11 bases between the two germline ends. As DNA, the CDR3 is TGCAGCGTTGAACAGGATTTCTTTAACTATGGCTACACCTTC. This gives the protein CSVEQDFFNYGYTF.

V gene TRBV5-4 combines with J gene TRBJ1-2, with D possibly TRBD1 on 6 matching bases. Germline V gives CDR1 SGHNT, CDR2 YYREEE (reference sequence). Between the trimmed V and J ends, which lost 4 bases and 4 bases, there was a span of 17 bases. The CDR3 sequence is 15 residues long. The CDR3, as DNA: TGTGCCAGCAGCCCGTGGGGACAACTATCCTATGGCTACACCTTC. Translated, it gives CASSPWGQLSYGYTF.

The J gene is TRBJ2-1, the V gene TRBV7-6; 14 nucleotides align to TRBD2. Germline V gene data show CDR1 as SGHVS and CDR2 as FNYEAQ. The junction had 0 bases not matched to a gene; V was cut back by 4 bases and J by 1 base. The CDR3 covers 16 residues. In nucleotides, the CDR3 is TGTGCCAGCAGCTGGACTAGCGGGAGGTCCTACAATGAGCAGTTCTTC. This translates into CASSWTSGRSYNEQFF.

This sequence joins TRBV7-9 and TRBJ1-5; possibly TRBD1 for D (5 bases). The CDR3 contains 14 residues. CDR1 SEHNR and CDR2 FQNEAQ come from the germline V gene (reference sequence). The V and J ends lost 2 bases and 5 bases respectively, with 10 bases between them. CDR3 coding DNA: TGTGCCAGCAGCTTATCAGGGTGGGATCAGCCCCAGCATTTT. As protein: CASSLSGWDQPQHF.